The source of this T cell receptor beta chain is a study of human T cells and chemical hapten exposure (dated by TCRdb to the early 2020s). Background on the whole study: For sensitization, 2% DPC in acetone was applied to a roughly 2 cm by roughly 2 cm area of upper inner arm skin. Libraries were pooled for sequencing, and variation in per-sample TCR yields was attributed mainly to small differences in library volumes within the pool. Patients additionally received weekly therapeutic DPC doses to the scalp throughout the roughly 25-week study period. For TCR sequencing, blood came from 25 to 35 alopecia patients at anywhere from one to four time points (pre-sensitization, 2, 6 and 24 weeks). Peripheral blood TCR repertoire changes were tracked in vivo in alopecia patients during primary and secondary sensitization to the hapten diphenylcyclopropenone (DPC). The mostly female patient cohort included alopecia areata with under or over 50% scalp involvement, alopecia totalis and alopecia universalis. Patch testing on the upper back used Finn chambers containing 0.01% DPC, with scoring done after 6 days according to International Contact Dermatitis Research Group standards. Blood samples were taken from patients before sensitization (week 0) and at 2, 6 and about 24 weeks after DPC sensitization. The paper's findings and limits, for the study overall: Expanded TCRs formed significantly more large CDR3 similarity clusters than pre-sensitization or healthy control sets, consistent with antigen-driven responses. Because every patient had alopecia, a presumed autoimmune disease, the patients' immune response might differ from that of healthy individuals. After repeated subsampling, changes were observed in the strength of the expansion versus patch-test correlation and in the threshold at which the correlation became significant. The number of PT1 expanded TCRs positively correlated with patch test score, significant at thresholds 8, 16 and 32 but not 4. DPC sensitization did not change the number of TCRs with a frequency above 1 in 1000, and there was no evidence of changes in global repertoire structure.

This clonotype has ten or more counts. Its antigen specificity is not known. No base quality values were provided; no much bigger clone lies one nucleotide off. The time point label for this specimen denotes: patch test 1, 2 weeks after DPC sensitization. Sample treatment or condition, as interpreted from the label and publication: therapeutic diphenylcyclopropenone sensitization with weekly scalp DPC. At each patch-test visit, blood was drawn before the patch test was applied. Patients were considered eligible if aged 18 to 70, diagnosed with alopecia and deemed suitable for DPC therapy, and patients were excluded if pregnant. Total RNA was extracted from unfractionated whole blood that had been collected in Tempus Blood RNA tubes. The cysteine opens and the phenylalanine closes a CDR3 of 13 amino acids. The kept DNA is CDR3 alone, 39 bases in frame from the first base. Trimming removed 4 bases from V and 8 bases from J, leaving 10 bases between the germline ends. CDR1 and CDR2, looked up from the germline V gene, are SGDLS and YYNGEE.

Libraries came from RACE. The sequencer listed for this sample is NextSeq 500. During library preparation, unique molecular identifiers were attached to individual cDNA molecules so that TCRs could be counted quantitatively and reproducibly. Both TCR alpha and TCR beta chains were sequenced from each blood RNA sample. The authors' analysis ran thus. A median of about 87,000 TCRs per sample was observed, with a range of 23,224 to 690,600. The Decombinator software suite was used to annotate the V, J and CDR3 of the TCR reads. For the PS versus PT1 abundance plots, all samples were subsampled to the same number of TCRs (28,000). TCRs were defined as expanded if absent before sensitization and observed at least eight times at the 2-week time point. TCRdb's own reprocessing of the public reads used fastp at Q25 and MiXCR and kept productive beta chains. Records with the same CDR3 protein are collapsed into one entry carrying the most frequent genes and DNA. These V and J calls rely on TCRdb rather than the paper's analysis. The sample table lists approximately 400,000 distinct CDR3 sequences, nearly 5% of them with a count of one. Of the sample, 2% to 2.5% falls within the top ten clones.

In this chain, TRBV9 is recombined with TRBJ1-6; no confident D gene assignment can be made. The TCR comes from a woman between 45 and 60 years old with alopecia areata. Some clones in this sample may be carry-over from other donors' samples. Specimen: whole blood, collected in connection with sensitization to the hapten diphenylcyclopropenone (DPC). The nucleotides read TGTGCCAGCAGCTACCGCGGAGATTCACCCCTCCACTTT. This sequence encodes CASSYRGDSPLHF.